The 24 T cell receptor beta chains listed next were all sequenced from one sample in a study of shared clonotypes between healthy human individuals (dated by TCRdb to the early 2020s). Libraries were prepared through the immunoSEQ multiplex PCR assay. TCRdb carries this immuneACCESS record with in-frame sequences only. Its versions omit some clonotypes, under half of them owing to an unresolved V gene in the studies checked, with the rest unexplained. The sample table records more than 550,000 clones; about 90% of these occur just once. 34% of the sample rests with the top ten. Input material: memory CD8+ T cells from PBMCs. What this sample's cell subset or site label stands for: CD45RO+ cells pooled with CCR7-negative TemRA cells. Receptors originate from a man in his late teens or twenties in good health. Some clones in this sample may be carry-over from other donors' samples.

V usage is TRBV10-3 and J usage is TRBJ2-7; unclear D gene. CDR3 size: 13 residues. Germline CDR1 and CDR2: ENHRY and SYGVKD. Trimming took off 6 bases at V and 2 bases at J, with 11 bases between the two ends. The CDR3 spells CAIRVAVTYEQYF. The DNA for the CDR3 is TGTGCCATCAGGGTCGCAGTGACCTACGAGCAGTACTTC.

The V and J genes are TRBV29-1 and TRBJ2-3, with unresolved D. The germline V gene encodes CDR1 SQVTM and CDR2 ANQGSEA. This CDR3 is 13 amino acids long. The V and J ends lost 5 bases and 0 bases respectively, with 9 bases between them. CDR3 region: CSVLGTSTDTQYF. In DNA form, the CDR3 reads TGCAGCGTTCTGGGAACTAGCACAGATACGCAGTATTTT.

This clone has a handful of counts. The V and J genes are TRBV27 and TRBJ2-7; D possibly corresponds to TRBD1 (6 bases). Germline V gene lookup returns CDR1 MNHEY and CDR2 SMNVEV (reference sequence). Trimming left V 6 bases short and J 5 bases short, with 14 bases between. This CDR3 spans 13 amino acids. The CDR3 DNA reads TGTGCCAGCAGCACGGTGGGGGCGGACGAGCAGTACTTC. Translation gives CASSTVGADEQYF.

The chain links TRBV7-9 to TRBJ2-2; 10 nucleotides agree with TRBD2. The CDR3 has 16 amino acids. Germline V lookup: CDR1 SEHNR, CDR2 FQNEAQ (reference sequence). The V gene end was trimmed by 8 bases and the J gene end by 1 base; junction bases not matched to a gene: 7. CDR3 coding DNA: TGTGCCAGCCCAACTAGCGGGATAGTGAACACCGGGGAGCTGTTTTTT. It codes for CASPTSGIVNTGELFF.

The genes are TRBV27 and TRBJ2-7, with a tentative D call TRBD2 (7 bases). Germline V lookup: CDR1 MNHEY, CDR2 SMNVEV (reference sequence). The V gene lost 2 bases and the J gene lost 5 bases, with 13 bases spanning the gap. The length of the CDR3 is 14 residues. The CDR3 DNA reads TGTGCCAGCAGTTTAATTCGCGGGGGCCACGAGCAGTACTTC. Its translation is CASSLIRGGHEQYF.

This chain uses TRBV7-9 with TRBJ2-2; D remains ambiguous. Looked up from germline, CDR1 is SEHNR and CDR2 is FQNEAQ (reference sequence). V was cut by 5 bases and J by 9 bases, with 13 bases left in between. The CDR3 contains 13 residues. The CDR3 here is CASSPQNFRELFF. The CDR3 nucleotides are TGTGCCAGCAGCCCACAAAACTTCCGGGAGCTGTTTTTT.

V gene TRBV7-3 combines with J gene TRBJ2-1; 9 bases fit TRBD2. Losses at the gene ends were 5 bases for V and 2 bases for J; bases not matched to a gene: 7. From germline, CDR1 is SGHTA and CDR2 FQGTGA. This CDR3 region has 16 residues. CDR3 loop: CASSPVAGVAYNEQFF. CDR3 nucleotides: TGTGCCAGCAGCCCCGTAGCGGGAGTGGCCTACAATGAGCAGTTCTTC.

This chain links TRBV5-4 with TRBJ2-1; 9 positions agree with TRBD2. The J segment lost 8 bases and the V segment lost 0 bases, leaving 9 bases of the junction unmatched. This CDR3 has 16 residues. In germline, CDR1 is SGHNT, CDR2 YYREEE (reference sequence). This CDR3 is CASSLDRLRGGDEQFF. In DNA form, the CDR3 reads TGTGCCAGCAGCTTGGACCGACTGCGGGGGGGAGATGAGCAGTTCTTC.

The V gene is TRBV9, the J gene TRBJ2-1, with 8 bases identical to TRBD2. The germline V gene encodes CDR1 SGDLS and CDR2 YYNGEE. CDR3 size: 17 residues. The V and J ends lost 0 bases and 4 bases, in that order; junction bases with no gene match: 9. DNA for the CDR3: TGTGCCAGCAGCGTAGCCAGAGGGACTAGTGGGTACAATGAGCAGTTCTTC. It yields the protein CASSVARGTSGYNEQFF.

The chain carries TRBV27 and TRBJ2-1; TRBD2 agrees at 8 bases. The CDR3 consists of 16 residues. V lost 2 bases, J lost 0 bases, and 3 bases stayed unmatched. Germline lookup yields CDR1 MNHEY and CDR2 SMNVEV (reference sequence). CDR3 nucleotide sequence: TGTGCCAGCAGTTTAACTAGCGGATACTCCTACAATGAGCAGTTCTTC. Protein: CASSLTSGYSYNEQFF.

The sample holds one count of this clone. The chain carries TRBV9 and TRBJ2-7; D is ambiguous. CDR3 size: 13 residues. Germline CDR1 is SGDLS and CDR2 is YYNGEE. Trimming took off 0 bases at V and 3 bases at J, with 7 bases between the two ends. CDR3 bases: TGTGCCAGCAGCGTAGATAAGGGCTACGAGCAGTACTTC. This sequence encodes CASSVDKGYEQYF.

Of note for this clone: The sample contains more than one DNA sequence encoding this CDR3. The rearrangement uses TRBV11-2 and TRBJ2-1; no clear D gene. Germline loops: CDR1 SGHAT, CDR2 FQNNGV. The V gene lost 0 bases and the J gene lost 4 bases, with 4 bases spanning the gap. This CDR3 has 13 residues. The CDR3 sequence: CASSLEGYNEQFF. CDR3 nucleotide sequence: TGTGCCAGCAGCTTAGAAGGGTACAATGAGCAGTTCTTC.

The table lists this clone with a count of one. The chain recombines TRBV27 with TRBJ1-5; D possibly corresponds to TRBD1 (6 bases). The CDR3 consists of 13 residues. CDR1 and CDR2 (germline): MNHEY, SMNVEV (reference sequence). Trimming cost V 5 bases and J 7 bases, with 12 bases left between them. The CDR3 loop reads CASSEQGNQPQHF. The CDR3 DNA sequence: TGTGCCAGCAGTGAACAGGGAAACCAGCCCCAGCATTTT.

V and J are TRBV7-3 and TRBJ2-5; weak D call: TRBD2 (5 bases). The ends were cut back, 5 bases at V and 4 bases at J, with 23 bases in the middle. The length of the CDR3 is 17 residues. Germline CDR1 and CDR2: SGHTA and FQGTGA. CDR3 nucleotides: TGTGCCAGCAGCCCCAGTCTCGCCGGGAAGAGCGTAGAGACCCAGTACTTC. Amino acids: CASSPSLAGKSVETQYF.

This clone was counted a few times. The rearrangement links TRBV29-1 to TRBJ1-1, with D unresolved. The CDR3 spans 11 residues. The V gene lost 7 bases and the J gene lost 1 base, with 7 bases spanning the gap. Germline loops: CDR1 SQVTM, CDR2 ANQGSEA. The CDR3 region is CSADGNTEAFF. In DNA form, the CDR3 reads TGCAGCGCAGACGGGAACACTGAAGCTTTCTTT.

The chain couples TRBV6-1 to TRBJ1-3; D is ambiguous. Germline loops: CDR1 MNHNS, CDR2 SASEGT. Trimming removed 6 bases from V and 0 bases from J, with 9 bases in between. The CDR3 is 14 residues long. CDR3 nucleotide sequence: TGTGCCAGCAGCCACGATCTCTCTGGAAACACCATATATTTT. This gives the protein CASSHDLSGNTIYF.

The CDR3 sequence: CASSYQTGHGYTF. The DNA for the CDR3 is TGTGCCAGCAGCTATCAGACAGGGCATGGCTACACCTTC. The chain recombines TRBV6-5 with TRBJ1-2; 7 positions match TRBD1. This CDR3 has 13 residues. V was clipped by 6 bases and J by 6 bases; unmatched bases: 7. Per germline, CDR1 MNHEY and CDR2 SVGAGI.

The table lists this clone with a few counts. The chain recombines TRBV7-9 with TRBJ1-1, with D possibly matching TRBD1 (6 bases). Looked up from germline, CDR1 is SEHNR and CDR2 is FQNEAQ (reference sequence). This CDR3 comprises 15 residues. V lost 5 bases and J lost 11, with 24 bases in between. The CDR3 protein is CASSPRIDRSGEAFF. CDR3 coding DNA: TGTGCCAGCAGCCCAAGGATCGACAGGAGCGGTGAGGCTTTCTTT.

This chain joins TRBV30 and TRBJ1-1, with D possibly TRBD1 on 5 matching bases. The length of the CDR3 is 13 residues. The ends were cut back, 0 bases at V and 3 bases at J, with 8 bases in the middle. The germline gives CDR1 GTSNPN, CDR2 SVGIG (reference sequence). The CDR3: CAWSVLGDTEAFF. In nucleotides, the CDR3 is TGTGCCTGGAGTGTATTGGGGGACACTGAAGCTTTCTTT.

The V call is TRBV7-9, the J call TRBJ2-3, with 9 positions matching TRBD1. The V and J ends lost 5 bases and 3 bases, in that order; junction bases with no gene match: 6. The CDR3 has 15 amino acids. CDR1 is SEHNR and CDR2 is FQNEAQ in the germline V gene (reference sequence). The DNA of the CDR3 is TGTGCCAGCAGCCACCGGGACAGGGAAACAGATACGCAGTATTTT. This encodes CASSHRDRETDTQYF. Full variable domain (remainder filled in from reference TRBV7-9 and TRBJ2-3): DTGVSQNPRHKITKRGQNVTFRCDPISEHNRLYWYRQTLGQGPEFLTYFQNEAQLEKSRLLSDRFSAERPKGSFSTLEIQRTEQGDSAMYLCASSHRDRETDTQYFGPGTRLTVL.

The rearrangement links TRBV7-9 to TRBJ2-7; 8 nucleotides align to TRBD2. After removal of 5 bases from V and 2 bases from J, the junction contained 8 bases not matched to a gene. Germline CDR1 and CDR2: SEHNR and FQNEAQ (reference sequence). The CDR3 sequence is 15 residues long. The CDR3 bases are TGTGCCAGCAGCCCTTCCGGGACTAGGCCCTACGAGCAGTACTTC. This gives the protein CASSPSGTRPYEQYF.

The chain employs TRBV6-1 and TRBJ1-2, with D tentatively TRBD1 (5 bases). Trimming took 0 bases from V and 4 from J, leaving 12 bases between them. The CDR3 covers 15 residues. The germline V gene encodes CDR1 MNHNS and CDR2 SASEGT. DNA of the CDR3: TGTGCCAGCAGTGAAGCTGACAGTGCCGCCTATGGCTACACCTTC. The encoded protein is CASSEADSAAYGYTF.

The CDR3, as DNA: TGTGCCAGCAGTGACGTTCGGAGCGGGAGTTACCCCGGGGAGCTGTTTTTT. It is translated as CASSDVRSGSYPGELFF. The chain combines TRBV6-4 with TRBJ2-2; 8 positions match TRBD2. The germline gives CDR1 MRHNA, CDR2 SNTAGT. The CDR3 has 17 amino acids. The J segment lost 6 bases and the V segment lost 2 bases, leaving 11 bases of the junction unmatched.

This chain connects TRBV15 to TRBJ1-1; D is perhaps TRBD1 (5 bases). The ends were cut back, 5 bases at V and 1 base at J, with 8 bases in the middle. Germline-derived CDR1 and CDR2 are LNHNV and YYDKDF (reference sequence). This CDR3 region has 13 residues. In nucleotides, the CDR3 is TGTGCCACCAGCCGCGACAGGAACACTGAAGCTTTCTTT. It specifies CATSRDRNTEAFF.